These T cell receptor beta chains were read from a single sample in a study of T cells in Graves' hyperthyroidism and ophthalmopathy. TCRdb used MiXCR to reprocess the multiplex PCR reads, holding one entry per CDR3 protein. There are some 460,000 distinct CDR3 sequences in the sample; 15% to 19% occur only once, and roughly 8% lies in the top ten. The sequenced sample was blood. Receptor source: a young woman with Graves' hyperthyroidism. Both conserved end residues are part of each CDR3. The order of the fields is CDR3 protein, J gene, V gene, D gene, CDR3 length. The D gene is left open where the match is weak.

CASSLVSETQYF | TRBJ2-5 | TRBV7-8 | NA | 12
CAISEAGTGREELFF | TRBJ2-2 | TRBV10-3 | TRBD1 | 15
CASTLPGASSYNSPLHF | TRBJ1-6 | TRBV28 | NA | 17
CASTLGVASNQPQHF | TRBJ1-5 | TRBV12-3/TRBV12-4 | NA | 15
CAWSGNSNQPQHF | TRBJ1-5 | TRBV30 | NA | 13
CASSLGQGARNEQFF | TRBJ2-1 | TRBV7-9 | TRBD1 | 15
CSARVDREDQPQHF | TRBJ1-5 | TRBV20-1 | NA | 14
CSARDQSASGGSTDTQYF | TRBJ2-3 | TRBV20-1 | TRBD2 | 18
CSGLLTVNTEAFF | TRBJ1-1 | TRBV29-1 | NA | 13
CATSEPDRGQQNTGELFF | TRBJ2-2 | TRBV24-1 | TRBD1 | 18